These 12 T cell receptor beta chains share one sample of origin, sequenced in a study of PD-1 and CTLA-4 blockade in melanoma. The table came from immunoSEQ multiplex PCR; TCRdb's copy has only in-frame clones and leaves some out. The sample records fewer than 20,000 clones, about 73% being singletons. Sequencing used CD8+ T cells from peripheral blood, obtained from a patient given anti-PD-1 treatment. All receptors come from a human donor with melanoma.

This clone was detected only a few times. The rearrangement links TRBV27 to TRBJ2-1, with 8 nucleotides matching TRBD2. With V trimmed by 3 bases and J by 8 bases, 15 bases remained unmatched. CDR3 length: 17 residues. CDR1 and CDR2 (germline): MNHEY, SMNVEV (reference sequence). CDR3 region: CASSFIAGRAILDEQFF. As DNA, the CDR3 is TGTGCCAGCAGTTTCATAGCGGGGAGGGCCATCTTGGATGAGCAGTTCTTC.

This clone was counted between two and nine times. This chain links TRBV11-2 with TRBJ2-1; 7 nucleotides match TRBD2. The CDR3 extends over 15 amino acids. Losses at the gene ends were 1 base for V and 5 bases for J; bases not matched to a gene: 5. Germline V gene sequence: CDR1 SGHAT, CDR2 FQNNGV. The CDR3 loop reads CASSLAFSGNNEQFF. The CDR3 DNA reads as TGTGCCAGCAGCTTAGCGTTCAGCGGGAACAATGAGCAGTTCTTC.

The chain recombines TRBV10-3 with TRBJ2-7; 10 bases align to TRBD1. CDR3 length equals 16 residues. Germline lookup yields CDR1 ENHRY and CDR2 SYGVKD. J lost 2 bases, V lost 4 bases, and 8 bases had no gene match. This CDR3 is CAISVRDRGPTYEQYF. The CDR3 DNA reads TGTGCCATCAGTGTTCGGGACAGGGGTCCAACCTACGAGCAGTACTTC.

The CDR3 DNA is TGTGCCAGCTCACCCGGGGCAGGGGGATCCTACGAGCAGTACTTC. Protein: CASSPGAGGSYEQYF. The V gene is TRBV18, the J gene TRBJ2-7; 7 bases are shared with TRBD1. Germline assignment: CDR1 KGHSH and CDR2 LQKENI. Trimming took 3 bases from V and 1 from J; bases not matched to a gene: 6. This CDR3 has 15 amino acids.

Written as DNA, the CDR3 is TGTGCCAGCAGTTGGACAGGGGGCGGAGGCTACACCTTC. It translates to CASSWTGGGGYTF. J is TRBJ1-2 and V is TRBV28; 11 bases match TRBD1. The V gene's germline CDR1 is MDHEN and CDR2 SYDVKM. V trimming: 4 bases; J trimming: 8 bases; junction bases outside the gene matches: 3. The CDR3 runs 13 residues.

This chain links TRBV2 with TRBJ2-7, with D perhaps matching TRBD1 (6 bases). V dropped 7 bases and J dropped 4 bases, with 14 bases sitting between them. CDR1 and CDR2 from the germline V gene are SNHLY and FYNNEI. This CDR3 has 13 amino acids. The CDR3 DNA sequence: TGTGCCAGCAACAGGGCCGAGGAGTACGAGCAGTACTTC. Translating gives CASNRAEEYEQYF. Full variable domain (rest looked up from reference TRBV2 and TRBJ2-7): EPEVTQTPSHQVTQMGQEVILRCVPISNHLYFYWYRQILGQKVEFLVSFYNNEISEKSEIFDDQFSVERPDGSNFTLKIRSTKLEDSAMYFCASNRAEEYEQYFGPGTRLTVT.

The V gene is TRBV27, the J gene TRBJ2-1; 9 nucleotides align to TRBD1. Germline CDR1 and CDR2: MNHEY and SMNVEV (reference sequence). Trimming cost V 2 bases and J 4 bases; bases outside gene matches: 12. This CDR3 is built from 18 residues. The CDR3 DNA sequence: TGTGCCAGCAGTTTAGTAAGCGGGACAGGGTTGCAGTACAATGAGCAGTTCTTC. Translation: CASSLVSGTGLQYNEQFF.

The chain has TRBV4-1 and TRBJ2-4; D tentatively reads TRBD1 or TRBD2 (5 bases each). CDR3 length equals 14 residues. With 1 base removed from V and 9 bases from J, the gap between germline ends came to 13 bases. In germline, CDR1 is MGHRA, CDR2 YSYEKL. CDR3 region: CASSQVGERGIQYF. In nucleotides, the CDR3 is TGCGCCAGCAGCCAAGTGGGGGAGAGGGGCATTCAGTACTTC.

This clone was picked up a small number of times. The chain recombines TRBV11-3 with TRBJ2-1; 9 bases align to TRBD2. The CDR3 has 17 residues. The V gene's germline CDR1 is SGHNT and CDR2 YENEEA. V lost 4 bases, J lost 4 bases, and 11 bases stayed unmatched. In DNA form, the CDR3 reads TGTGCCAGCAGCTGGTCTTTGGGACTAGCACTTTACAATGAGCAGTTCTTC. It encodes CASSWSLGLALYNEQFF.

The gene calls are TRBV11-1 and TRBJ1-1; a possible D gene is TRBD1 (5 bases). The CDR3 has 13 residues. Germline V gene sequence: CDR1 SGHAT, CDR2 FQDESV (reference sequence). Trimming took off 7 bases at V and 3 bases at J, with 12 bases between the two ends. The CDR3 DNA reads as TGTGCCAGCAACCTAATGGGGGACACTGAAGCTTTCTTT. Protein: CASNLMGDTEAFF.

The V and J genes are TRBV5-1 and TRBJ1-1; D remains unclear. The V and J ends lost 2 bases and 7 bases respectively, with 6 bases between them. The CDR3 runs 11 residues. Germline values: CDR1 SGHRS, CDR2 YFSETQ. The CDR3 coding sequence is TGCGCCAGCAGCTTCGGGTTTGAAGCTTTCTTT. Protein sequence: CASSFGFEAFF.

The rearrangement joins TRBV5-1 to TRBJ1-2; D might be TRBD1 (6 bases). CDR1 and CDR2 from the germline V gene are SGHRS and YFSETQ. CDR3 length equals 14 residues. V was cut by 4 bases and J by 4 bases, with 14 bases left in between. CDR3 residues: CASSPRDTTYGYTF. DNA for the CDR3: TGCGCCAGCAGCCCACGGGACACAACCTATGGCTACACCTTC.